Presented here are 22 T cell receptor beta chains from one specimen sequenced in a study of regulatory T cells in long-lasting Graves disease (dated by TCRdb to the early 2020s). The time point label of this sample denotes: newly diagnosed GD, antithyroid drugs for less than 3 months. For both TCR sequencing and RNA sequencing, RNA was extracted from PBMCs using TRIzol. Libraries were constructed by multiplex PCR. The instrument given in TCRdb is Illumina HiSeq 4000. To build TCR beta libraries, CDR3 regions were amplified by Arm-PCR using iRepertoire HTBI primers. The public reads were reanalyzed by TCRdb: fastp trimming at Q25, MiXCR alignment, in-frame beta chains only. Identical CDR3 proteins give one entry, which carries the most common genes and DNA. The sample yields about 440,000 distinct CDR3 sequences; 14% to 15% were counted once. The ten most abundant clones make up roughly a sixth of the sample.

The same sample was also studied in work on T cells in Graves' hyperthyroidism and ophthalmopathy.

Sequenced here: peripheral blood mononuclear cells (PBMCs), sampled at new diagnosis, from a patient treated with antithyroid drugs. The receptors were sampled from a woman aged 25 to 39 with Graves disease. Donor details come from another sample of the same person, matched by shared clones.

This clonotype was seen at least ten times. J is TRBJ2-7 and V is TRBV12-3 or TRBV12-4; TRBD2 matches 7 bases. CDR3 length equals 20 residues. The V and J ends lost 5 bases and 4 bases, in that order; junction bases with no gene match: 26. The CDR3 spells CASSLYPTRLTSWGGYEQYF. In DNA, the CDR3 is TGTGCCAGCAGTCTCTATCCCACGCGATTGACTAGCTGGGGGGGTTACGAGCAGTACTTC.

A note on this clonotype: Germline and junction disagree at one end, which may indicate a read error. The chain uses TRBV10-3 and TRBJ1-1, with D maybe TRBD1 (6 bases). The CDR3 runs to 14 residues. From germline, CDR1 is ENHRY and CDR2 SYGVKD. The CDR3 region is CAIRTTGLNTETFF. The CDR3 DNA is TGTGCCATCAGGACAACAGGGCTCAACACTGAAACTTTCTTT.

This clonotype was counted only a few times. The chain has TRBV30 and TRBJ1-5; no reliable D call. The CDR3 spans 13 residues. The V and J ends lost 2 bases and 4 bases respectively, with 9 bases between them. CDR1 and CDR2 (germline): GTSNPN, SVGIG (reference sequence). This chain's CDR3 is CAWSKAGNQPQHF. The CDR3 region has the DNA TGTGCCTGGAGTAAAGCGGGGAATCAGCCCCAGCATTTT.

This chain connects TRBV25-1 to TRBJ2-3; no firm D call. V lost 7 bases to trimming and J lost 2 bases, with 10 bases between them. CDR3 length equals 13 residues. Germline values: CDR1 MGHDK, CDR2 SYGVNS. The CDR3 region has the DNA TGTGCCAGCATTGGGCGGCTCACAGATACGCAGTATTTT. Its protein product is CASIGRLTDTQYF.

The chain couples TRBV7-8 to TRBJ1-5; the match to TRBD1 covers 8 bases. The CDR3 extends over 17 amino acids. The V segment lost 5 bases and the J segment 2 bases; nucleotides outside the gene matches: 11. Germline CDR1 and CDR2: SGHVS and FQNEAQ. CDR3 DNA: TGTGCCAGCAGCGTCCGACAGGGGACTATAGGCAATCAGCCCCAGCATTTT. Its translation: CASSVRQGTIGNQPQHF.

This clonotype was seen at least ten times. V and J are TRBV7-2 and TRBJ1-4; TRBD1 agrees at 10 bases. This CDR3 comprises 17 residues. CDR1 and CDR2 (germline): SGHTA, FQGNSA. With V trimmed by 4 bases and J by 8 bases, 13 bases remained unmatched. The CDR3 reads CASSSRQGAVLQEKLFF. CDR3 DNA: TGTGCCAGCAGCTCCCGACAGGGGGCTGTCTTACAGGAAAAACTGTTTTTT.

The chain has TRBV6-4 and TRBJ1-2; D might be TRBD1 (5 bases). The V end lost 6 bases, the J end lost 6 bases, and 11 bases lay between the germline ends. This CDR3 has 12 residues. Per germline, CDR1 MRHNA and CDR2 SNTAGT. The CDR3 region has the DNA TGTGCCAGCAGATCGGGGACGAATGGCTACACCTTC. This sequence encodes CASRSGTNGYTF.

This clonotype has ten or more counts. The gene calls are TRBV11-2 and TRBJ2-1, with D hard to call. Between the trimmed V and J ends, which lost 1 base and 8 bases, there was a span of 3 bases. The CDR3 covers 11 residues. The germline V gene has CDR1 SGHAT and CDR2 FQNNGV. The chain's CDR3 is CASSLVHEQFF. Written as DNA, the CDR3 is TGTGCCAGCAGCTTAGTCCATGAGCAGTTCTTC.

This clonotype was seen many times. This rearrangement joins TRBV10-2 to TRBJ2-3, with 13 bases lining up with TRBD2. J lost 3 bases, V lost 2 bases, and 8 bases had no gene match. This CDR3 contains 18 residues. Germline assignment: CDR1 WSHSY and CDR2 SAAADI. The CDR3 protein is CASSEKGLAGKRTDTQYF. The DNA of the CDR3 is TGCGCCAGCAGTGAGAAGGGACTAGCGGGAAAGCGAACAGATACGCAGTATTTT.

To note about this clonotype: A far larger clone is one base from this, pointing to a likely read error. The chain joins TRBV7-2 to TRBJ2-1; D gene uncertain. Germline-derived CDR1 and CDR2 are SGHTA and FQGNSA. The CDR3 is 16 amino acids. V gave up 5 bases and J gave up 1 base, with 15 bases separating them. The CDR3 is CASSQDLVGSYNEQFF. CDR3 nucleotide sequence: TGTGCCAGCAGCCAAGACCTAGTGGGATCCTACAATGAGCAGTTCTTC.

There are many counts of this clonotype. V is TRBV28 and J is TRBJ2-7; a possible D gene is TRBD2 (7 bases). The V gene lost 1 base and the J gene lost 9 bases, with 19 bases spanning the gap. Per the germline V gene, CDR1 is MDHEN and CDR2 is SYDVKM. The CDR3 is 15 residues long. This CDR3 is CASSLSGGQTLRQYF. The CDR3 DNA sequence: TGTGCCAGCAGTTTATCCGGGGGGCAGACTCTAAGGCAGTACTTC.

This clonotype was seen repeatedly, ten times or more. The V and J genes are TRBV7-9 and TRBJ2-2; TRBD1 might be the D (8 bases). This CDR3 spans 13 amino acids. CDR1 SEHNR and CDR2 FQNEAQ come from the germline V gene (reference sequence). Trimming shortened V by 6 bases and J by 6 bases, and 11 bases separated the two germline ends. The CDR3 bases are TGTGCCAGCAGTACAGGGGGGGCCGGGGAGCTGTTTTTT. Residues: CASSTGGAGELFF.

The chain is built from TRBV5-1 and TRBJ2-7; TRBD1 agrees at 7 bases. Germline CDR1 SGHRS, CDR2 YFSETQ. The V and J ends lost 0 bases and 3 bases, in that order; junction bases with no gene match: 3. CDR3 length equals 14 residues. CDR3 DNA: TGCGCCAGCAGCTTGGCCACAGGGGTCTACGAGCAGTACTTC. Its protein product is CASSLATGVYEQYF. The full variable domain, rest sourced from reference TRBV5-1 and TRBJ2-7, is KAGVTQTPRYLIKTRGQQVTLSCSPISGHRSVSWYQQTPGQGLQFLFEYFSETQRNKGNFPGRFSGRQFSNSRSEMNVSTLELGDSALYLCASSLATGVYEQYFGPGTRLTVT.

This clonotype was seen at least ten times. The chain employs TRBV30 and TRBJ2-1, with 12 bases identical to TRBD2. This CDR3 has 14 amino acids. The V gene end was trimmed by 4 bases and the J gene end by 8 bases; junction bases not matched to a gene: 6. Germline V CDR1 and CDR2: GTSNPN, SVGIG (reference sequence). The CDR3 here is CAWKASGRGYEQFF. DNA of the CDR3: TGTGCCTGGAAGGCTAGCGGGAGGGGCTATGAGCAGTTCTTC.

This clonotype came up many times. The chain recombines TRBV28 with TRBJ2-2; 8 bases line up with TRBD1. V dropped 2 bases and J dropped 5; count of bases not matched to a gene: 7. Germline V lookup: CDR1 MDHEN, CDR2 SYDVKM. The CDR3 is 16 amino acids. The CDR3 loop reads CASSLRPGQVTGELFF. The CDR3 nucleotides read TGTGCCAGCAGTTTAAGGCCGGGACAGGTAACCGGGGAGCTGTTTTTT.

CDR3 region: CASSELGENEQFF. CDR3 nucleotide sequence: TGTGCCAGCAGTGAATTGGGGGAGAATGAGCAGTTCTTC. The V call is TRBV25-1, the J call TRBJ2-1; the D call may be TRBD1 or TRBD2 (5 bases each). The CDR3 sequence is 13 residues long. Germline V gene data show CDR1 as MGHDK and CDR2 as SYGVNS. V was trimmed by 1 base and J by 7 bases, leaving 8 bases between them. Based on the CDR3 plus reference TRBV25-1 and TRBJ2-1, the full variable domain is EADIYQTPRYLVIGTGKKITLECSQTMGHDKMYWYQQDPGMELHLIHYSYGVNSTEKGDLSSESTVSRIRTEHFPLTLESARPSHTSQYLCASSELGENEQFFGPGTRLTVL.

This clonotype has a count of ten or more. The rearrangement joins TRBV20-1 to TRBJ2-1, with TRBD2 identical over 7 bases. This CDR3 region has 11 residues. Losses at the gene ends were 8 bases for V and 8 bases for J; bases not matched to a gene: 6. Germline CDR1 and CDR2: DFQATT and SNEGSKA (reference sequence). This chain's CDR3 is CSRLASYEQFF. The CDR3 DNA reads as TGCAGTAGACTAGCATCCTATGAGCAGTTCTTC.

This clonotype was counted many times. The chain joins TRBV2 to TRBJ2-7, with unresolved D. Deletions cut 3 bases from V and 0 bases from J, with 6 bases between. Germline-derived CDR1 and CDR2 are SNHLY and FYNNEI. The CDR3 has 13 residues. The CDR3 reads CASSDSLSYEQYF. The CDR3 DNA reads as TGTGCCAGCAGTGACAGCCTCTCCTACGAGCAGTACTTC.

This clonotype has a count of ten or more. The chain has TRBV20-1 and TRBJ2-2; 9 bases align to TRBD2. V was clipped by 0 bases and J by 3 bases; unmatched bases: 5. Germline V gene sequence: CDR1 DFQATT, CDR2 SNEGSKA (reference sequence). This CDR3 spans 16 amino acids. CDR3 sequence reads: CSARDSAGGDTGELFF. The CDR3 region has the DNA TGCAGTGCTAGAGATAGTGCGGGAGGGGACACCGGGGAGCTGTTTTTT.

The rearrangement links TRBV2 to TRBJ1-1; D is undetermined. Trimming stripped 8 bases from V and 4 bases from J, with 5 bases between. CDR3 length equals 10 residues. Germline assignment: CDR1 SNHLY and CDR2 FYNNEI. This CDR3 reads CASLITEAFF. The DNA for the CDR3 is TGTGCCAGCCTCATCACTGAAGCTTTCTTT.

V is TRBV4-1 and J is TRBJ2-2, with D hard to call. The CDR3 totals 15 residues. CDR1 is MGHRA, CDR2 YSYEKL, per germline. Trimming took 1 base from V and 7 from J, leaving 13 bases between them. CDR3 amino acids: CASSQVSQANGELFF. The CDR3 nucleotides are TGCGCCAGCAGCCAAGTATCGCAGGCGAACGGGGAGCTGTTTTTT.

The genes are TRBV5-8 and TRBJ1-1; TRBD1 aligns across 12 bases. Germline V gene lookup returns CDR1 SGHTS and CDR2 YDEGEE. Losses at the gene ends were 0 bases for V and 6 bases for J; bases not matched to a gene: 3. The CDR3 contains 15 residues. Here the CDR3 DNA reads TGTGCCAGCAGCTTGGGGGACAGGGGGCGGCCTGAAGCTTTCTTT. As protein: CASSLGDRGRPEAFF.